This T cell receptor beta chain derives from a study of CXCR3-negative and CXCR3-positive naive CD8 T cells (dated by TCRdb to about 2019). For the wider study: In total, some 140 million TRB reads were obtained, corresponding to roughly 1.5 +/- 0.3 million reads per library. Data from about 12 donors, pooled across two independent experiments, went into the diversity and physicochemical repertoire analyses. Naive subsets from five or six donors and memory cells from 3 donors were included in the TRBV-TRBJ cluster analysis.

The sequencer was a NextSeq 550. The Human TCR Profiling Kit (MiLaboratory) was used to prepare UMI-labeled 5' RACE TRB cDNA libraries. The full amount of extracted RNA was used for cDNA synthesis, and the full amount of resulting cDNA was used for PCR amplification. Libraries were prepared in parallel using an identical number of PCR cycles. The original methods were these. With a requirement of at least two reads per UMI, MIGEC and MiXCR extracted about 52,000 +/- 9,100 unique UMI-labeled TRB cDNA molecules per library. On average, each library contained approximately 40,000 +/- 10,000 functional in-frame TRB CDR3 nucleotide clonotypes without stop codons. Diversity metrics, including normalized Shannon-Wiener and Chao1, were computed in VDJtools after downsampling to 5000 UMI-labeled TRB molecules per sample. VDJtools was used to calculate clonotype-size-weighted physicochemical properties of the central five CDR3 residues, namely interaction energy, strength, volume and Kidera factor 4. TCRdb reprocessed the public reads and reports one entry per CDR3 protein sequence, without DNA. TCRdb, rather than the study authors, made the V and J calls. The sample's table lists a count of more than 75,000 distinct CDR3 sequences. The ten largest clones add up to approximately 0.58% of the sample.

The germline V gene gives CDR1 as SGHDT and CDR2 as YYEEEE. There are 17 amino acids in the CDR3, from cysteine to phenylalanine inclusive. No DNA is given. For every CD8+ T cell subset, over 250,000 cells were flow-sorted straight into RLT lysis buffer, and each subset was sorted in triplicate. To keep memory contaminants out, a stringent definition of naive CD8+ T cells was applied: CD45RO-CCR7+CD27+CD95-. Standard density gradient centrifugation was used to isolate peripheral blood mononuclear cells from buffy coats. Naive CXCR3-negative and CXCR3-positive CD8+ T cells were flow-sorted on a FACSAria III. Total RNA was extracted from sorted cells with an RNeasy Mini Kit. The paper's findings and limits, for the study overall: Because surface CD5, which is linked to self-reactivity in mice, was comparable between the naive subsets, TCR interaction strength was also inferred from TRB CDR3 physicochemical properties. Freshly isolated PBMCs were used for most assays because CXCR3 expression partially decreased after cryopreservation. Both naive subsets had comparably high repertoire diversity, while memory CD8+ T cells had much lower repertoire diversity. Naive CXCR3-negative and CXCR3-positive cells from the same donor showed similar TRBV-TRBJ usage, whereas memory cells showed distinct patterns. Compared with CXCR3-negative naive cells, CXCR3-positive naive cells had TRB CDR3s with higher hydrophobicity (lower Kidera factor 4), lower energy, and higher strength and volume indices.

Points on this clonotype: The target of this receptor is not known.

This receptor was obtained from a human donor in good health. Some clones in this sample may be carry-over from other donors' samples. The specimen was naive CXCR3+ CD8+ T cells from blood. The sample's cell subset or site, from its label and the paper: CD45RO-CCR7+CD27+CD95- naive CD8+ T cells expressing CXCR3 (TNR3+). The chain employs TRBV5-6 and TRBJ2-3; TCRdb's D gene call, TRBD2, goes unchecked for lack of DNA. The CDR3 region: CASSLPTSGGGTDTQYF.